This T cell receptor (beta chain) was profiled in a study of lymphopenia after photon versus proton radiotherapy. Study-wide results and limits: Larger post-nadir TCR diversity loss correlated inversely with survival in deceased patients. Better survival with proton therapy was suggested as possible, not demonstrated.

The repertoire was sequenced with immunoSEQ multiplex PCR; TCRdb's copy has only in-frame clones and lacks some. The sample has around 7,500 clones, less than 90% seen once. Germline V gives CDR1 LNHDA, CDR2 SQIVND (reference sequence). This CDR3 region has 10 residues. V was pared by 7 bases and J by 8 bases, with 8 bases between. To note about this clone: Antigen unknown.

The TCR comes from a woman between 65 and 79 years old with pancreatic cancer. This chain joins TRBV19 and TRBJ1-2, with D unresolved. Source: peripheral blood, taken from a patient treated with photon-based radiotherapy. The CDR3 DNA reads TGTGCCAGTAAGAATGAAGGCTACACCTTC. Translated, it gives CASKNEGYTF.